The 26 T cell receptor beta chains given below trace back to one sample, sequenced in a study of immune heterogeneity within non-small cell lung tumors. Bulk tumor genomic DNA was the template, and each sample received approximately 0.65 ug. Several biopsies were spaced far apart within each primary tumor and obtained as surgery took place. With untreated, newly diagnosed non-small cell lung cancer, the patients went on to undergo curative surgery. Multiplex PCR with 32 V and 13 J primers amplified TCR beta CDR3. TCRdb re-called the multiplex PCR reads through MiXCR, storing one row per CDR3 protein. This table holds 5,500 to 6,000 distinct CDR3 sequences, roughly 18% found once. Sequenced sample: lung tumor tissue. The receptors derive from a man aged 35-49 years with non-small cell lung cancer.

The sample holds a few counts of this clonotype. This chain joins TRBV27 and TRBJ2-6, with a tentative D call TRBD2 (6 bases). The CDR3 length is 15 residues. Trimming left V 1 base short and J 3 bases short, with 7 bases between. Germline V lookup: CDR1 MNHEY, CDR2 SMNVEV (reference sequence). In nucleotides, the CDR3 is TGTGCCAGCAGTTTATTGACTAGTGGGGCCAACGTCCTGACTTTC. It translates to CASSLLTSGANVLTF. The variable domain in full, with the rest retrieved from reference TRBV27 and TRBJ2-6, is EAQVTQNPRYLITVTGKKLTVTCSQNMNHEYMSWYRQDPGLGLRQIYYSMNVEVTDKGDVPEGYKVSRKEKRNFPLILESPSPNQTSLYFCASSLLTSGANVLTFGAGSRLTVL.

The sample holds a few counts of this clonotype. The rearrangement links TRBV5-5 to TRBJ1-3; D unresolved. Germline loops: CDR1 SGHKS, CDR2 YYEKEE (reference sequence). The ends were cut back, 2 bases at V and 0 bases at J, with 12 bases in the middle. The CDR3 runs to 16 residues. CDR3: CASSFESGYSGNTIYF. The CDR3 DNA sequence: TGTGCCAGCAGCTTTGAATCCGGATACTCTGGAAACACCATATATTTT.

By sample share, this clonotype is medium-sized (0.01 to 0.1%). This chain joins TRBV11-2 and TRBJ2-7; D not resolved. Looked up from germline, CDR1 is SGHAT and CDR2 is FQNNGV. With 0 bases removed from V and 1 base from J, the gap between germline ends came to 13 bases. The CDR3 sequence is 16 residues long. This CDR3 is CASSLEWMEGSYEQYF. CDR3 bases: TGTGCCAGCAGCTTAGAGTGGATGGAAGGGTCCTACGAGCAGTACTTC.

This clonotype was found many times. The chain combines TRBV14 with TRBJ2-1, with a possible D match to TRBD1 (5 bases). The germline gives CDR1 SGHDN, CDR2 FVKESK. Between the trimmed V and J ends, which lost 1 base and 5 bases, there was a span of 12 bases. The CDR3 extends over 15 amino acids. This chain's CDR3 is CASSQVLPGNNEQFF. The CDR3 DNA reads TGTGCCAGCAGCCAAGTCCTTCCAGGGAACAATGAGCAGTTCTTC.

This clonotype was detected a few times. V usage is TRBV6-4 and J usage is TRBJ2-5; no firm D call. This CDR3 region has 18 residues. CDR1 and CDR2 from the germline V gene are MRHNA and SNTAGT. In nucleotides, the CDR3 is TGTCCTAACGTGCCAGCAGTGACTCCGCCCTCGACGTGGGAGACCCAGTACTTC. This encodes CPNVPAVTPPSTWETQYF.

This clonotype has a count of ten or more. The rearrangement joins TRBV18 to TRBJ2-1; TRBD1 matches at 8 bases. The V segment lost 2 bases and the J segment 3 bases; nucleotides outside the gene matches: 3. The CDR3 has 15 amino acids. CDR1 is KGHSH and CDR2 is LQKENI in the germline V gene. Written as DNA, the CDR3 is TGTGCCAGCTCACCAAACAGGGGGTACTACAATGAGCAGTTCTTC. Translating gives CASSPNRGYYNEQFF.

This clonotype is classed as medium-sized. V and J are TRBV7-9 and TRBJ1-6; no reliable D call. V shed 5 bases and J shed 4 bases, with 9 bases lying between them. The CDR3 loop spans 14 amino acids. From germline, CDR1 is SEHNR and CDR2 FQNEAQ (reference sequence). CDR3 coding DNA: TGTGCCAGCAGCCGGACGGTTTATAATTCACCCCTCCACTTT. It is translated as CASSRTVYNSPLHF.

By proportion, this clonotype is medium-sized. CDR3 DNA sequence: TGTGCCAGCAGTTTTTCCTTCGGACTGGCCAGGGAGGACTATGGCTACACCTTC. This sequence encodes CASSFSFGLAREDYGYTF. V usage is TRBV28 and J usage is TRBJ1-2; perhaps TRBD1 as D (5 bases). The CDR3 contains 18 residues. Trimming took 3 bases from V and 3 from J, leaving 23 bases between them. Germline CDR1 MDHEN, CDR2 SYDVKM.

By its share, this clonotype is medium-sized. The chain carries TRBV19 and TRBJ2-3; TRBD2 is a possible D gene (6 bases). CDR3 length: 13 amino acids. Germline V lookup: CDR1 LNHDA, CDR2 SQIVND (reference sequence). Trimming stripped 10 bases from V and 1 base from J, with 12 bases between. The CDR3 DNA reads TGTGCCACTACCGGGACTCGCACAGATACGCAGTATTTT. It yields the protein CATTGTRTDTQYF. The complete variable domain, with remaining parts taken from reference TRBV19 and TRBJ2-3, reads DGGITQSPKYLFRKEGQNVTLSCEQNLNHDAMYWYRQDPGQGLRLIYYSQIVNDFQKGDIAEGYSVSREKKESFPLTVTSAQKNPTAFYLCATTGTRTDTQYFGPGTRLTVL.

By share, this clonotype counts as medium-sized (0.01 to 0.1%). J is TRBJ1-2 and V is TRBV29-1, with D tentatively TRBD1 (6 bases). The CDR3 covers 12 residues. Germline values: CDR1 SQVTM, CDR2 ANQGSEA. Trimming stripped 5 bases from V and 2 bases from J, with 9 bases between. Here the CDR3 DNA reads TGCAGCGTTTCACAGGGAAACTATGGCTACACCTTC. Translation gives CSVSQGNYGYTF.

This clonotype is categorized as medium-sized. This chain uses TRBV20-1 with TRBJ1-1; 7 positions agree with TRBD1. Trimming cost V 5 bases and J 1 base; bases outside gene matches: 4. The CDR3 totals 13 residues. The V gene's germline CDR1 is DFQATT and CDR2 SNEGSKA (reference sequence). CDR3 DNA sequence: TGCAGTGCTCCGGGACAGCCGAACACTGAAGCTTTCTTT. This gives the protein CSAPGQPNTEAFF.

This clonotype was counted a few times. V is TRBV4-1 and J is TRBJ1-1; D is ambiguous. V was pared by 0 bases and J by 2 bases, with 10 bases between. This CDR3 spans 15 amino acids. Germline values: CDR1 MGHRA, CDR2 YSYEKL. The CDR3 here is CASSQESVGNTEAFF. The CDR3 bases are TGCGCCAGCAGCCAAGAATCGGTCGGCAACACTGAAGCTTTCTTT.

This clonotype rates as medium-sized (0.01 to 0.1%). The genes are TRBV30 and TRBJ2-2; D remains ambiguous. V lost 0 bases to trimming and J lost 1 base, with 9 bases between them. This CDR3 has 15 amino acids. CDR1 GTSNPN and CDR2 SVGIG come from the germline V gene (reference sequence). Written as DNA, the CDR3 is TGTGCCTGGAGTGTACGATTACTGAACACCGGGGAGCTGTTTTTT. Translating gives CAWSVRLLNTGELFF.

There are many counts of this clonotype. The chain combines TRBV5-6 with TRBJ1-2; D may be TRBD1 (6 bases). This CDR3 is built from 14 residues. Trimming left V 4 bases short and J 4 bases short, with 14 bases between. The germline CDR1 and CDR2 sequences are SGHDT and YYEEEE. In DNA, the CDR3 is TGTGCCAGCAGCCTCGGGACACCAATCTATGGCTACACCTTC. Translated, it gives CASSLGTPIYGYTF.

This clonotype is deemed medium-sized. CDR3 sequence (DNA): TGTGCCAGCAGTTTATTCGGGCAGAGACAAGAGACCCAGTACTTC. This encodes CASSLFGQRQETQYF. The chain has TRBV28 and TRBJ2-5, with D uncertain. V shed 1 base and J shed 2 bases, with 11 bases lying between them. The CDR3 totals 15 residues. Germline CDR1 and CDR2: MDHEN and SYDVKM.

The V gene is TRBV11-1, the J gene TRBJ2-5; D call uncertain. Trimming left V 0 bases short and J 5 bases short, with 7 bases between. Germline V CDR1 and CDR2: SGHAT, FQDESV (reference sequence). This CDR3 is built from 13 residues. This CDR3 reads CASSLAGRETQYF. The CDR3 coding sequence is TGTGCCAGCAGCTTAGCAGGCCGGGAGACCCAGTACTTC.

This clonotype showed up just a few times. Since the CDR3 does not end with the conserved phenylalanine or tryptophan, this likely comes from a read error. It is unclear where the CDR3 begins or ends on the DNA, so no DNA is shown, and the CDR3 is as TCRdb lists it. This sequence joins TRBV10-3 and TRBJ2-3; the listed D gene, TRBD1, was not tested against the DNA. Germline loops: CDR1 ENHRY, CDR2 SYGVKD. The length of the CDR3 is 17 amino acids, counting both ends. CDR3 residues: CAISPASGTDYEQYFGP.

Within the sample, this clonotype is large. The chain is built from TRBV12-3 or TRBV12-4 and TRBJ2-7; D possibly corresponds to TRBD1 (6 bases). V was clipped by 5 bases and J by 0 bases, with 14 bases between them. This CDR3 has 15 residues. DNA for the CDR3: TGTGCCAGCAGTCCTGCAGGGGTGAGCTCCTACGAGCAGTACTTC. This codes for CASSPAGVSSYEQYF.

By sample share, this clonotype is medium-sized. The chain has TRBV10-3 and TRBJ2-1; the match to TRBD2 covers 13 bases. From germline, CDR1 is ENHRY and CDR2 SYGVKD. The V gene end was trimmed by 3 bases and the J gene end by 6 bases; junction bases not matched to a gene: 11. CDR3 length equals 18 residues. The CDR3 DNA reads as TGTGCCATCAGTGATCCCGGACTAGCGGGAGAAATTGGCAATGAGCAGTTCTTC. It specifies CAISDPGLAGEIGNEQFF.

This clonotype has just a few counts. The V gene is TRBV7-6, the J gene TRBJ2-1, with D possibly being TRBD2 (6 bases). This CDR3 is 16 amino acids long. Germline-derived CDR1 and CDR2 are SGHVS and FNYEAQ. With 4 bases removed from V and 0 bases from J, the gap between germline ends came to 13 bases. This chain's CDR3 is CASSSQRAPSYNEQFF. The CDR3 DNA reads as TGTGCCAGCAGCTCCCAGCGGGCTCCCTCCTACAATGAGCAGTTCTTC.

This clonotype is medium-sized (0.01 to 0.1%) in the sample. V is TRBV6-1 and J is TRBJ2-5; 9 bases are shared with TRBD1. The CDR3 totals 15 residues. Losses at the gene ends were 7 bases for V and 5 bases for J; bases not matched to a gene: 11. CDR1 MNHNS and CDR2 SASEGT come from the germline V gene. In DNA, the CDR3 is TGTGCCAGCACCAGAACCCGGACAGGGGTGGAGACCCAGTACTTC. This gives the protein CASTRTRTGVETQYF.

About this clonotype: This could be a read error, since a much larger clone is one nucleotide away. The chain has TRBV7-9 and TRBJ2-3; tentatively, D is TRBD1 (5 bases). CDR3 size: 17 residues. CDR1 and CDR2 (germline): SEHNR, FQNEAQ (reference sequence). Trimming shortened V by 3 bases and J by 4 bases, and 20 bases separated the two germline ends. The CDR3 coding sequence is TGTGCCAGCAGCTTTGATCACGTCAGGGTTGGGGCAGATACGCAGTATTTT. Translated, it gives CASSFDHVRVGADTQYF.

This clonotype is labeled as medium-sized. The rearrangement links TRBV11-2 to TRBJ2-5; 14 nucleotides line up with TRBD2. CDR1 and CDR2 from the germline V gene are SGHAT and FQNNGV. The junction had 3 bases not matched to a gene; V was cut back by 7 bases and J by 5 bases. The CDR3 is 14 residues long. CDR3 bases: TGTGCCAGCAAGACTAGCGGGGGGGATGAGACCCAGTACTTC. Protein sequence: CASKTSGGDETQYF.

This clonotype was detected ten times or more. The genes are TRBV5-1 and TRBJ2-7, with 7 nucleotides matching TRBD1. V shed 5 bases, J shed 3 bases, and the junction held 5 bases outside the gene matches. The CDR3 is made up of 13 amino acids. The germline CDR1 and CDR2 sequences are SGHRS and YFSETQ. The CDR3 is CASRQGPFYEQYF. The DNA of the CDR3 is TGCGCCAGCAGACAGGGGCCCTTCTACGAGCAGTACTTC.

In its sample, this clonotype is medium-sized. V and J are TRBV7-2 and TRBJ2-1, with 10 bases identical to TRBD2. Germline V CDR1 and CDR2: SGHTA, FQGNSA. V lost 3 bases and J lost 4; bases outside the gene matches: 9. This CDR3 region has 17 residues. CDR3 in amino acids: CASSFNLAAGGYNEQFF. The DNA for the CDR3 is TGTGCCAGCAGCTTCAATCTGGCAGCGGGAGGGTACAATGAGCAGTTCTTC.

In its sample, this clonotype was seen many times. The chain links TRBV20-1 to TRBJ2-1; 9 bases are shared with TRBD2. Germline CDR1 and CDR2: DFQATT and SNEGSKA (reference sequence). The CDR3 runs to 19 residues. V dropped 3 bases and J dropped 8; count of bases not matched to a gene: 23. The CDR3 region has the DNA TGCAGTGCTAGGACGGTGGGGCGGGGGGGCCGTTTCGCCCAATATGAGCAGTTCTTC. Amino acid sequence: CSARTVGRGGRFAQYEQFF.